These 10 T cell receptor beta chains came from one sample sequenced in a study of T cells after yellow fever vaccination. Via MiXCR, TCRdb re-called the 5' RACE reads, giving one row per CDR3 protein. This sample has some 300,000 distinct CDR3 sequences, with roughly 9% found just once. The sequencing used CD4+ T cells sorted from PBMCs, collected 5 days after the yellow fever booster vaccination. The source is a man between 18 and 29 years old who received the YFV17D yellow fever vaccine.

This rearrangement joins TRBV2 to TRBJ1-1, with D maybe TRBD1 (6 bases). Between the trimmed V and J ends, which lost 4 bases and 9 bases, there was a span of 12 bases. This CDR3 spans 12 amino acids. Germline lookup yields CDR1 SNHLY and CDR2 FYNNEI. The CDR3 region has the DNA TGTGCCAGCAGTGGGGACACTCGCCAAGCTTTCTTT. It encodes CASSGDTRQAFF.

The gene calls are TRBV12-3 or TRBV12-4 and TRBJ1-2; D is possibly TRBD1 (6 bases). CDR3 length: 14 amino acids. V lost 2 bases, J lost 6 bases, and 13 bases lay in between. The DNA of the CDR3 is TGTGCCAGCAGTTTAAATGCAGGGGCGGATGGCTACACCTTC. Translating it yields CASSLNAGADGYTF.

This clonotype has just a few counts. The chain is built from TRBV18 and TRBJ1-1, with D possibly being TRBD1 (5 bases). The CDR3 is made up of 14 amino acids. Trimming pared 5 bases from V and 11 bases from J, leaving 21 bases between. Germline V gene lookup returns CDR1 KGHSH and CDR2 LQKENI. Here the CDR3 reads CASSAPRTRSMAFF. CDR3 nucleotide sequence: TGTGCCAGCTCAGCCCCTCGGACACGCTCTATGGCTTTCTTT. Based on the CDR3 plus reference TRBV18 and TRBJ1-1, the full variable domain is NAGVMQNPRHLVRRRGQEARLRCSPMKGHSHVYWYRQLPEEGLKFMVYLQKENIIDESGMPKERFSAEFPKEGPSILRIQQVVRGDSAAYFCASSAPRTRSMAFFGQGTRLTVV.

This chain connects TRBV9 to TRBJ2-3; 10 bases fit TRBD2. The CDR3 has 17 residues. Germline CDR1 SGDLS, CDR2 YYNGEE. V was clipped by 3 bases and J by 2 bases; unmatched bases: 9. The CDR3 nucleotides are TGTGCCAGCAGCGGTCAAAGAGCGGGGGGGCCCACAGATACGCAGTATTTT. As protein: CASSGQRAGGPTDTQYF.

This clonotype was picked up a small number of times. V gene TRBV28 combines with J gene TRBJ2-7; no definite D call. The CDR3 contains 14 residues. V was trimmed by 4 bases and J by 1 base, leaving 11 bases between them. The V gene's germline CDR1 is MDHEN and CDR2 SYDVKM. CDR3 in amino acids: CASSWDHGSYEQYV. The CDR3 DNA reads as TGTGCCAGCAGTTGGGATCACGGGTCCTACGAGCAGTACGTC.

J is TRBJ2-2 and V is TRBV5-6; a weak D match, TRBD1 (6 bases). Germline CDR1 SGHDT, CDR2 YYEEEE. The germline V and J ends were trimmed by 0 bases and 6 bases, with 9 bases remaining between them. This CDR3 is 14 amino acids long. The CDR3 region is CASSLAPGAGELFF. The CDR3 bases are TGTGCCAGCAGCTTGGCCCCAGGGGCCGGGGAGCTGTTTTTT.

This clonotype was seen repeatedly, ten times or more. The CDR3 DNA reads TGTGCCATCAGTGACGGAGGCCCAATCTACGAGCAGTACGTC. Encoded protein: CAISDGGPIYEQYV. The rearrangement uses TRBV10-3 and TRBJ2-7; a weak D match, TRBD2 (5 bases). The CDR3 covers 14 residues. CDR1 is ENHRY and CDR2 is SYGVKD in the germline V gene. The ends were cut back, 3 bases at V and 3 bases at J, with 12 bases in the middle.

In this sample, this clonotype turned up many times. The chain combines TRBV27 with TRBJ1-1; TRBD1 matches at 7 bases. The germline gives CDR1 MNHEY, CDR2 SMNVEV (reference sequence). V shed 5 bases and J 0 bases; nucleotides not matched to a gene: 6. This CDR3 region has 15 residues. In DNA, the CDR3 is TGTGCCAGCAGTCCCCGGACAGGCTTGAACACTGAAGCTTTCTTT. Protein: CASSPRTGLNTEAFF.

V gene TRBV7-2 combines with J gene TRBJ1-6; D is uncertain. Germline lookup yields CDR1 SGHTA and CDR2 FQGNSA. The CDR3 runs 13 residues. V lost 5 bases and J 6 bases, leaving 8 bases between the germline ends. CDR3 in amino acids: CASSADTNSPLHF. In DNA form, the CDR3 reads TGTGCCAGCAGCGCCGATACTAATTCACCCCTCCACTTT.

This clonotype has more than one count but fewer than ten. V usage is TRBV7-2 and J usage is TRBJ2-3; 8 nucleotides agree with TRBD1. From germline, CDR1 is SGHTA and CDR2 FQGNSA. With V trimmed by 3 bases and J by 3 bases, 8 bases remained unmatched. The CDR3 is made up of 16 amino acids. As DNA, the CDR3 is TGTGCCAGCAGCTTCACCAGGGGGCTGTCTACAGATACGCAGTATTTT. Translation: CASSFTRGLSTDTQYF.